The clone carrying this TCR beta chain was recorded at least ten times. This sample is drawn from a study of T-cell reconstitution after alpha-beta-depleted transplantation in children. This CDR3 contains 14 residues. Germline CDR1 and CDR2: DFQATT and SNEGSKA (reference sequence). V lost 6 bases and J lost 4; bases outside the gene matches: 7. Preparation of the TCRbeta library was carried out with unique molecular identifiers. One entry per CDR3 protein results from TCRdb running MiXCR on the PCR reads. This sample has a few hundred thousand distinct CDR3 sequences, with over 9% found just once. The sequence was obtained from a human donor who donated a stem cell graft to a child with acute lymphoblastic leukemia. The sequencing here drew on PBMCs from the stem cell graft donor, taken from the stem cell graft. The chain is built from TRBV20-1 and TRBJ2-1; 9 bases line up with TRBD2. CDR3 nucleotides: TGCAGTGCCCAGACTAGCGGTCCTTACAATGAGCAGTTCTTC. Translated, it gives CSAQTSGPYNEQFF.